This entry lists 2 T cell receptor beta chains sequenced from one sample in a study of T cell responses to AZD1222 COVID-19 vaccine (TCRdb year 2021). The library was made by the immunoSEQ multiplex PCR assay. The table comes from immuneACCESS by way of TCRdb, which keeps in-frame sequences with V and J called. Part of the clones is missing from these tables; in studies checked, under half for an unresolved V gene and the rest for unknown reasons. Within this sample are 120,000 or so clones, with around 84% of them counted one time only. Of the sample, roughly a quarter is held by the ten largest clones. The sample's time point label, in plain terms: about 28 days (+/-7) after the second vaccine dose. This sample comprised peripheral blood, obtained 28 days after the second AZD1222 dose. All receptors derive from an adult who received the AZD1222 COVID-19 vaccine.

V is TRBV7-8 and J is TRBJ2-7; 11 bases line up with TRBD2. The CDR3 totals 15 residues. With 5 bases clipped from V and 3 bases from J, the junction kept 6 bases outside the gene matches. Germline V CDR1 and CDR2: SGHVS, FQNEAQ. The CDR3 nucleotides are TGTGCCAGCAGCCGTCTAGCGGGGGGCGTCTACGAGCAGTACTTC. Its translation: CASSRLAGGVYEQYF. The whole variable domain, remainder taken from reference TRBV7-8 and TRBJ2-7, is GAGVSQSPRYKVAKRGQDVALRCDPISGHVSLFWYQQALGQGPEFLTYFQNEAQLDKSGLPSDRFFAERPEGSVSTLKIQRTQQEDSAVYLCASSRLAGGVYEQYFGPGTRLTVT.

CDR3 sequence: CASSLASQGPMKNSPLHF. DNA of the CDR3: TGCGCCAGCAGCTTGGCGTCCCAGGGGCCGATGAAAAATTCACCCCTCCACTTT. The chain couples TRBV5-1 to TRBJ1-6; D is possibly TRBD1 (6 bases). The length of the CDR3 is 18 residues. Germline CDR1 SGHRS, CDR2 YFSETQ. V gave up 0 bases and J gave up 7 bases, with 20 bases separating them.